The clone carrying this T cell receptor (beta chain) has a single count. Its antigen is still unknown. In the same sample, other DNA sequences code for this CDR3. These data originate in a study of CD4 T cells in relation to SARS-CoV-2 and coronaviruses. Cryopreserved PBMCs were CD4-enriched, then split into naive and memory cells. TCRdb's copy holds only in-frame clones and misses some; the assay was immunoSEQ multiplex PCR. The sample shows 35,000 to 40,000 clones, over 70% of them seen only once. The ends lost 4 bases at V and 2 bases at J; junction bases unmatched: 2. The CDR3 contains 14 residues. Looked up from germline, CDR1 is MNHEY and CDR2 is SVGAGI.

Specimen: memory CD4+ T cells from PBMCs, cultured in vitro. The chain couples TRBV6-5 to TRBJ2-5; the match to TRBD1 covers 9 bases. This receptor was identified in an adult with COVID-19. CDR3 protein: CASSLTGGQETQYF. The CDR3 nucleotides are TGTGCCAGCAGTTTGACAGGGGGGCAAGAGACCCAGTACTTC.